Listed here is a single T cell receptor (beta chain). No antigen is known for it. This specimen comes from a study of T cell responses to AZD1222 COVID-19 vaccine. Points from the study as a whole: Close to half of all spike-specific TCRs reportedly target regions of the variants that are unmutated. Spike-wide vaccine-associated CD4 TCRs dominated at 160-218 and 743-854. The donor group comprised mostly white British people and more females; the analysis possibly underestimated clonal diversity.

This CDR3 contains 13 residues. Per the germline V gene, CDR1 is MNHEY and CDR2 is SVGEGT. V shed 2 bases and J shed 8 bases, with 12 bases lying between them. The table came from immunoSEQ multiplex PCR; TCRdb's copy has only in-frame clones and leaves some out. The top ten hold under 5.5% of the sample, which has just under 150,000 clones, around 90% seen once. The rearrangement joins TRBV6-2 or TRBV6-3 to TRBJ1-2; D gene uncertain. This TCR came from an adult who received the MenACWY meningococcal vaccine as a control. The specimen comprised peripheral blood, sampled 28 days after the second dose of the MenACWY control vaccine. CDR3 protein: CASSYLSGRGYTF. For the CDR3, the DNA is TGTGCCAGCAGTTACCTGAGTGGACGGGGCTACACCTTC.